The 15 T cell receptor beta chains below were found in one sample sequenced in a study of T-cell reconstitution after alpha-beta-depleted transplantation in children. Unique molecular identifiers were incorporated during preparation of the TCRbeta library. TCRdb passed the PCR reads through MiXCR, listing each CDR3 protein once. The sample has approximately 200,000 distinct CDR3 sequences, about 14% seen once. This specimen was PBMCs from the stem cell graft donor, taken from the stem cell graft. The receptors shown here come from a human donor who donated a stem cell graft to a child with acute lymphoblastic leukemia.

This clonotype has a single count. It may be a read error: a sequence one base away is much more abundant. The chain couples TRBV20-1 to TRBJ2-1; 15 bases are shared with TRBD2. Germline CDR1 reads DFQATT; CDR2 reads SNEGSKA (reference sequence). The CDR3 covers 18 residues. Written as DNA, the CDR3 is TGCAGTGTTAGAGTGGGGACTAGCGGGAGGAGCTCCTACAATGAGCAGTTCTTC. This sequence encodes CSVRVGTSGRSSYNEQFF.

This clonotype came up a few times. V usage is TRBV29-1 and J usage is TRBJ2-1; 10 bases map to TRBD2. Looked up from germline, CDR1 is SQVTM and CDR2 is ANQGSEA. CDR3 length equals 17 residues. V dropped 0 bases and J dropped 0; count of bases not matched to a gene: 5. The CDR3 sequence: CSVEEVSGRSSYNEQFF. CDR3 DNA sequence: TGCAGCGTTGAAGAGGTTAGCGGGAGGTCCTCCTACAATGAGCAGTTCTTC.

The sample holds many counts of this clonotype. The chain uses TRBV6-1 and TRBJ1-3; 7 nucleotides align to TRBD1. The germline V gene encodes CDR1 MNHNS and CDR2 SASEGT. The CDR3 is 15 residues long. With 4 bases clipped from V and 4 bases from J, the junction kept 7 bases outside the gene matches. The DNA for the CDR3 is TGTGCCAGCAGTGCCCGGGACAGACTGGGAAACACCATATATTTT. It codes for CASSARDRLGNTIYF.

This clonotype has at least ten counts. The V and J genes are TRBV20-1 and TRBJ1-5; 7 positions agree with TRBD1. The V gene's germline CDR1 is DFQATT and CDR2 SNEGSKA (reference sequence). The V gene end was trimmed by 4 bases and the J gene end by 6 bases; junction bases not matched to a gene: 9. The CDR3 consists of 14 residues. The CDR3 DNA reads TGCAGTGCTACGGGACAGTTTGACTCTCAGCCCCAGCATTTT. Its translation: CSATGQFDSQPQHF.

This clonotype has a count of ten or more. V usage is TRBV29-1 and J usage is TRBJ2-3, with a tentative D call TRBD1 (7 bases). Looked up from germline, CDR1 is SQVTM and CDR2 is ANQGSEA. The CDR3 runs 11 residues. Trimming took 6 bases from V and 7 from J, leaving 11 bases between them. The CDR3 DNA follows: TGCAGCGTCCCAGGGGGGCATACGCAGTATTTT. This encodes CSVPGGHTQYF.

This clonotype was detected many times. V is TRBV9 and J is TRBJ1-1; no clear D. Trimming pared 4 bases from V and 5 bases from J, leaving 15 bases between. This CDR3 spans 14 amino acids. Germline loops: CDR1 SGDLS, CDR2 YYNGEE. The CDR3 is CASSPPRAGTEAFF. For the CDR3, the DNA is TGTGCCAGCAGCCCACCTCGGGCCGGGACTGAAGCTTTCTTT.

This clonotype was detected many times. This chain uses TRBV3-1 with TRBJ2-5, with D unclear. Trimming cost V 1 base and J 1 base, with 7 bases left between them. Germline CDR1 LGHDT, CDR2 YNNKEL (reference sequence). This CDR3 is 14 amino acids long. The CDR3 region has the DNA TGTGCCAGCAGCCAAGGGCTACGCCAAGAGACCCAGTACTTC. It encodes CASSQGLRQETQYF.

The table lists this clonotype with many counts. The CDR3 DNA is TGCAGCGGGGGACAGGACCAAGAGACCCAGTACTTC. This codes for CSGGQDQETQYF. The chain carries TRBV29-1 and TRBJ2-5; 8 bases map to TRBD1. Trimming cost V 7 bases and J 0 bases; bases outside gene matches: 1. Germline CDR1 reads SQVTM; CDR2 reads ANQGSEA. This CDR3 contains 12 residues.

In its sample, this clonotype was seen once. The rearrangement links TRBV12-3 or TRBV12-4 to TRBJ2-2; 9 nucleotides line up with TRBD2. Trimming removed 4 bases from V and 7 bases from J; junction bases left unmatched: 1. The CDR3 consists of 13 residues. The CDR3 region is CASSWTSVGELFF. The CDR3 bases are TGTGCCAGCAGTTGGACTAGCGTCGGGGAGCTGTTTTTT.

The sample holds many counts of this clonotype. The gene calls are TRBV10-3 and TRBJ2-1; no clear D gene. This CDR3 region has 15 residues. Trimming stripped 4 bases from V and 1 base from J, with 11 bases between. Germline V gives CDR1 ENHRY, CDR2 SYGVKD. In nucleotides, the CDR3 is TGTGCCATCAGTGGTGAGGATACGTCCTACAATGAGCAGTTCTTC. It specifies CAISGEDTSYNEQFF.

This clonotype was picked up many times. The genes are TRBV18 and TRBJ2-5, with 7 bases that match TRBD2. Germline V gives CDR1 KGHSH, CDR2 LQKENI. J was trimmed by 4 bases and V by 3 bases; bases with no gene match: 11. This CDR3 has 16 amino acids. The CDR3 DNA follows: TGTGCCAGCTCACCCACTTCTGGGAGGGCCGGAGAGACCCAGTACTTC. Amino acid sequence: CASSPTSGRAGETQYF.

The table lists this clonotype with many counts. V and J are TRBV29-1 and TRBJ2-5; D unclear. CDR3 length equals 11 residues. V was trimmed by 5 bases and J by 2 bases, leaving 6 bases between them. The V gene's germline CDR1 is SQVTM and CDR2 ANQGSEA. Written as DNA, the CDR3 is TGCAGCGTTCGACCTCAAGAGACCCAGTACTTC. Translating it yields CSVRPQETQYF. Based on the CDR3 plus reference TRBV29-1 and TRBJ2-5, the full variable domain is SAVISQKPSRDICQRGTSLTIQCQVDSQVTMMFWYRQQPGQSLTLIATANQGSEATYESGFVIDKFPISRPNLTFSTLTVSNMSPEDSSIYLCSVRPQETQYFGPGTRLLVL.

This clonotype has at least ten counts. The rearrangement joins TRBV5-5 to TRBJ1-1, with D possibly TRBD1 on 5 matching bases. The germline V gene has CDR1 SGHKS and CDR2 YYEKEE (reference sequence). This CDR3 comprises 14 residues. Trimming pared 3 bases from V and 4 bases from J, leaving 13 bases between. CDR3 sequence (DNA): TGTGCCAGCAGCTACGGACAAGGGAGCACTGAAGCTTTCTTT. This translates into CASSYGQGSTEAFF.

The rearrangement joins TRBV24-1 to TRBJ2-1; 9 bases line up with TRBD2. Germline V gene sequence: CDR1 KGHDR, CDR2 SFDVKD. This CDR3 contains 13 residues. V lost 3 bases to trimming and J lost 10 bases; unmatched junction nucleotides: 3. CDR3 region: CATSDALAGEQFF. CDR3 sequence (DNA): TGTGCCACCAGTGATGCCCTAGCGGGAGAGCAGTTCTTC.

This chain's CDR3 is CASSQSPEEGSYEQYF. CDR3 nucleotides: TGTGCCAGCAGCCAATCCCCCGAGGAGGGCTCCTACGAGCAGTACTTC. The rearrangement uses TRBV4-2 and TRBJ2-7, with D possibly TRBD2 on 6 matching bases. Trimming pared 2 bases from V and 0 bases from J, leaving 14 bases between. CDR1 is LGHNA, CDR2 YNFKEQ, per germline. The CDR3 is 16 residues long.